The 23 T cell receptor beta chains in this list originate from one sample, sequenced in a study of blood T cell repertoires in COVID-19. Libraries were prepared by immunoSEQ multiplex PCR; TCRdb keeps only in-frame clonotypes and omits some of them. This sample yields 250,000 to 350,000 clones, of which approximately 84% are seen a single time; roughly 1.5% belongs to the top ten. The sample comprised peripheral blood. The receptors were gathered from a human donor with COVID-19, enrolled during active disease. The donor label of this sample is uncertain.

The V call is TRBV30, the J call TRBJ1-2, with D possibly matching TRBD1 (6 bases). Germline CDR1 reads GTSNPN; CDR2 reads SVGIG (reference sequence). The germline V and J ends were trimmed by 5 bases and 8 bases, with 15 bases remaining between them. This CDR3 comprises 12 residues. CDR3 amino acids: CAWGNGRGGYTF. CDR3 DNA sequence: TGTGCCTGGGGGAATGGCAGGGGAGGCTACACCTTC.

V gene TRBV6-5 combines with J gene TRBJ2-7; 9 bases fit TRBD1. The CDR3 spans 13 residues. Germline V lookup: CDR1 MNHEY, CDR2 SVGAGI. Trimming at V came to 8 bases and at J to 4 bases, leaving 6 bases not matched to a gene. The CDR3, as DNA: TGTGCCAGCCCGGGACAGGGTGGTTACGAGCAGTACTTC. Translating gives CASPGQGGYEQYF.

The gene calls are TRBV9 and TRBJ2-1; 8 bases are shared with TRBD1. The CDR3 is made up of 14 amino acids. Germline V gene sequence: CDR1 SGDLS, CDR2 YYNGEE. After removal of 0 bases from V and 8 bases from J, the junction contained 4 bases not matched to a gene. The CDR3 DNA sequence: TGTGCCAGCAGCGTAGTTTCAGGGGGCGATGAGCAGTTCTTC. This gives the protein CASSVVSGGDEQFF.

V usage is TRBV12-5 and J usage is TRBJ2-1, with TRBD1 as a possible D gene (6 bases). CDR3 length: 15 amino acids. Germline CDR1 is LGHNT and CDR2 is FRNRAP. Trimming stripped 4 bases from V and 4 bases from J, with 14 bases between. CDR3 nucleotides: TGTGCTAGTGGTTCTACACAGGGTCTTTACAATGAGCAGTTCTTC. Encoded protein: CASGSTQGLYNEQFF. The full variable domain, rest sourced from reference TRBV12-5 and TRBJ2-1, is DARVTQTPRHKVTEMGQEVTMRCQPILGHNTVFWYRQTMMQGLELLAYFRNRAPLDDSGMPKDRFSAEMPDATLATLKIQPSEPRDSAVYFCASGSTQGLYNEQFFGPGTRLTVL.

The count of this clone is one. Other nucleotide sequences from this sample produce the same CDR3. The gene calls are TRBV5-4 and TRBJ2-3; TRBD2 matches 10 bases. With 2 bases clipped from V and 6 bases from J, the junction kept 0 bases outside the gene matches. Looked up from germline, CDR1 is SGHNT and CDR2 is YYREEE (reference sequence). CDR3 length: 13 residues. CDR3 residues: CASSLAGGDTQYF. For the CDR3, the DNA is TGTGCCAGCAGCTTAGCGGGAGGGGATACGCAGTATTTT.

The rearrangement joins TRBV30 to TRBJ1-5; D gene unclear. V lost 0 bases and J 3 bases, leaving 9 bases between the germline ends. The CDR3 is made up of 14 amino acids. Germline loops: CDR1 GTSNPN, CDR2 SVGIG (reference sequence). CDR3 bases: TGTGCCTGGAGTGTCGCATCACTCAATCAGCCCCAGCATTTT. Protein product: CAWSVASLNQPQHF.

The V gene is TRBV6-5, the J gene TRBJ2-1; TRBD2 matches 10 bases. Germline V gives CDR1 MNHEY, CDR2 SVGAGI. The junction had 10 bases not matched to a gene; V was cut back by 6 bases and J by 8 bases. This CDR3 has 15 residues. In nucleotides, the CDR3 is TGTGCCAGCAGGCCTCGGACTAGCGGCCAGCATGAGCAGTTCTTC. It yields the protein CASRPRTSGQHEQFF.

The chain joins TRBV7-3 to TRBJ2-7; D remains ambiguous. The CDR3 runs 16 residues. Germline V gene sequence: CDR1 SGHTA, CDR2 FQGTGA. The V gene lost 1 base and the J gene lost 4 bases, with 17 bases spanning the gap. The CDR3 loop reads CASSLMSSSDAYEQYF. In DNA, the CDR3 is TGTGCCAGCAGCTTAATGTCTAGTTCTGACGCATACGAGCAGTACTTC.

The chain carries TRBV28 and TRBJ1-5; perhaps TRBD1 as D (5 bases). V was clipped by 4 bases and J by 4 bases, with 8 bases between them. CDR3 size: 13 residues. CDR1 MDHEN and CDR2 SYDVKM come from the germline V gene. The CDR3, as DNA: TGTGCCAGCAGTTGGGGGGTTAATCAGCCCCAGCATTTT. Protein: CASSWGVNQPQHF.

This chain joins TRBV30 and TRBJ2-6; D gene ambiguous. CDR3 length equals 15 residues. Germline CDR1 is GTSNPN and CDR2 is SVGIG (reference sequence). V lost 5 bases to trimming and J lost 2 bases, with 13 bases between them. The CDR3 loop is CAWDIILPGANVLTF. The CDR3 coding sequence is TGTGCCTGGGACATCATCCTTCCTGGGGCCAACGTCCTGACTTTC.

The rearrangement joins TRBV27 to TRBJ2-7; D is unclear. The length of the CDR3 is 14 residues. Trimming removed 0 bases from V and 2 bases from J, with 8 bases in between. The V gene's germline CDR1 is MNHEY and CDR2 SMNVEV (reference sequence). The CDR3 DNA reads TGTGCCAGCAGTTTATCCCTGGGCGCCTACGAGCAGTACTTC. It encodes CASSLSLGAYEQYF.

DNA of the CDR3: TGTGCCAGCAGCCTCGTTGGGGGGGGGCGGCCCAACGAGCAGTACTTC. Its protein is CASSLVGGGRPNEQYF. V gene TRBV3-1 (or the pseudogene TRBV3-2) combines with J gene TRBJ2-7, with D perhaps matching TRBD2 (7 bases). The ends were cut back, 4 bases at V and 5 bases at J, with 21 bases in the middle. This CDR3 is 16 amino acids long. CDR1 LGHDT and CDR2 YNNKEL come from the germline V gene (reference sequence).

The CDR3 region has the DNA TGTGCCAGCAGCTTGTTTGGGCTAGCGGGAGCTCAGTACGAGCAGTACTTC. This codes for CASSLFGLAGAQYEQYF. The gene calls are TRBV5-6 and TRBJ2-7, with 10 nucleotides matching TRBD2. In germline, CDR1 is SGHDT, CDR2 YYEEEE. The V and J ends lost 1 base and 4 bases, in that order; junction bases with no gene match: 11. There are 17 residues in the CDR3.

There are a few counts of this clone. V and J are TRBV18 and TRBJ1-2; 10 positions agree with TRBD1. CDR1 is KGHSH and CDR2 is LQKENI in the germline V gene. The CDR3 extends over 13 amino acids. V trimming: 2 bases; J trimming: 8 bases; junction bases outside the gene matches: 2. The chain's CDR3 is CASSPGQGGGYTF. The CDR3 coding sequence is TGTGCCAGCTCACCAGGACAGGGGGGAGGCTACACCTTC.

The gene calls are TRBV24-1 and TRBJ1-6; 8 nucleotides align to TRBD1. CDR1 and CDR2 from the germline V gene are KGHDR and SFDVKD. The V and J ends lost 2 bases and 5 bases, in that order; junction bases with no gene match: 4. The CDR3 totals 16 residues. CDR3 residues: CATSDSQGGDNSPLHF. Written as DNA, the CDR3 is TGTGCCACCAGTGATTCACAGGGGGGAGATAATTCACCCCTCCACTTT.

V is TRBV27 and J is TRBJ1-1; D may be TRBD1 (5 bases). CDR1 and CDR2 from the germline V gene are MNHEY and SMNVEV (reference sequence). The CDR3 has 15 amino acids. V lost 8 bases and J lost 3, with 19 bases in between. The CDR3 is CASSLGTLGDTEAFF. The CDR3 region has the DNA TGTGCCAGCTCACTTGGGACTCTCGGAGACACTGAAGCTTTCTTT.

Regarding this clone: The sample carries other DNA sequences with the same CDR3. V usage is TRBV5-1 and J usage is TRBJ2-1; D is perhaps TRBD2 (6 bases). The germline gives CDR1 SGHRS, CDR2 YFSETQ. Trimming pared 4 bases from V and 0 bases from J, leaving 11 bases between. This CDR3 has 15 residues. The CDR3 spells CASSLSGSSYNEQFF. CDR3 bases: TGCGCCAGCAGCCTATCCGGGAGCTCCTACAATGAGCAGTTCTTC.

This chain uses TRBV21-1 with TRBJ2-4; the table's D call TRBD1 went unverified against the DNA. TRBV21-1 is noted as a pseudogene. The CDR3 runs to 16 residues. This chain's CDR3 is CASSKGDSLLNHIQYF. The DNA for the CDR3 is TGTGCCAGCAGCAAAGGGGACAGCCTCCTAAACCACATTCAGTACTTC.

The CDR3 DNA sequence: TGCGCCAGCAGCTTTACAGGGGAGGATGGCTACACCTTC. It translates to CASSFTGEDGYTF. This sequence joins TRBV5-1 and TRBJ1-2; 7 nucleotides line up with TRBD1. V was pared by 2 bases and J by 6 bases, with 4 bases of the junction left unmatched. This CDR3 has 13 residues. The V gene's germline CDR1 is SGHRS and CDR2 YFSETQ.

This chain's CDR3 is CASSLGGASGNEQFF. DNA for the CDR3: TGTGCCAGCAGCTTAGGTGGGGCATCAGGCAATGAGCAGTTCTTC. The chain employs TRBV7-9 and TRBJ2-1, with D tentatively TRBD1 (5 bases). V was shortened by 1 base and J by 6 bases, with 13 bases between the two germline ends. Germline lookup yields CDR1 SEHNR and CDR2 FQNEAQ (reference sequence). The CDR3 is made up of 15 amino acids.

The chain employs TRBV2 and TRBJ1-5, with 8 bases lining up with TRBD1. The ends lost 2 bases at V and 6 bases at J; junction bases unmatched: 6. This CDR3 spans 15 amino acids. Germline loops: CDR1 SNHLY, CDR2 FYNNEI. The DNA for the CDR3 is TGTGCCAGCAGTGAACTACAGGGGGAGAGTCAGCCCCAGCATTTT. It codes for CASSELQGESQPQHF.

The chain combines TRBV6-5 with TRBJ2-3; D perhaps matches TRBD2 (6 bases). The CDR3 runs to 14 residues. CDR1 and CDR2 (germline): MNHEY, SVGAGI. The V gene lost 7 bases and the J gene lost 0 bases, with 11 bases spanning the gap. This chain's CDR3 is CASITSFSTDTQYF. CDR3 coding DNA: TGTGCCAGCATAACTAGCTTCAGCACAGATACGCAGTATTTT.

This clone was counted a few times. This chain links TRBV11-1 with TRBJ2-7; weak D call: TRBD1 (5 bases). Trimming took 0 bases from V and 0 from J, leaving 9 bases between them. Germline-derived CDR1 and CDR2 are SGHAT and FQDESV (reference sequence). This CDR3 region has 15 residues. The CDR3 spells CASSLAKDSSYEQYF. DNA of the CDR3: TGTGCCAGCAGCTTAGCAAAAGACAGCTCCTACGAGCAGTACTTC.